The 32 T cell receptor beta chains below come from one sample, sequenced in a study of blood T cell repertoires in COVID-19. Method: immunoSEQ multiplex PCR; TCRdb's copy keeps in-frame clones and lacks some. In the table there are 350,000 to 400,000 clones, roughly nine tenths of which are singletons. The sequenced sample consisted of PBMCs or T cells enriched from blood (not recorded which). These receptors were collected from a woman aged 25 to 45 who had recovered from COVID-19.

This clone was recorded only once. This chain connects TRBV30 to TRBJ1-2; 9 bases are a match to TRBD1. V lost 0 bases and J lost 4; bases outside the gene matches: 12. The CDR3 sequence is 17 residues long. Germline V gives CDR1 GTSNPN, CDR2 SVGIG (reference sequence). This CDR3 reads CAWSVQKGTGLRYGYTF. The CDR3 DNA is TGTGCCTGGAGTGTACAAAAGGGGACAGGGCTCCGCTATGGCTACACCTTC.

The CDR3 DNA reads as TGTGCCAGCAGTTACGCTAGCAGAAACAATGAGCAGTTCTTC. Translated, it gives CASSYASRNNEQFF. The chain has TRBV6-2 or TRBV6-3 and TRBJ2-1; tentative D call: TRBD2 (5 bases). CDR3 length: 14 residues. The ends were cut back, 2 bases at V and 5 bases at J, with 10 bases in the middle. Germline V gene data show CDR1 as MNHEY and CDR2 as SVGEGT.

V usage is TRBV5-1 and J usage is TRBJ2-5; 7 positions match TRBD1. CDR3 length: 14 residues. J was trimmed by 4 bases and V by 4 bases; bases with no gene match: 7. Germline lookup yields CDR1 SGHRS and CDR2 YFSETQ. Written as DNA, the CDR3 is TGCGCCAGCAGCCCAGACAGGGTTGGAGAGACCCAGTACTTC. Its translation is CASSPDRVGETQYF.

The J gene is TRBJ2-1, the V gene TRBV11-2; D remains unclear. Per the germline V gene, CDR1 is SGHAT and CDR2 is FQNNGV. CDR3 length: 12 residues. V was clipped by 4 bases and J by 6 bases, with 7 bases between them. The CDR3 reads CASSSTINEQFF. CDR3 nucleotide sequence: TGTGCCAGCAGCTCGACAATCAATGAGCAGTTCTTC.

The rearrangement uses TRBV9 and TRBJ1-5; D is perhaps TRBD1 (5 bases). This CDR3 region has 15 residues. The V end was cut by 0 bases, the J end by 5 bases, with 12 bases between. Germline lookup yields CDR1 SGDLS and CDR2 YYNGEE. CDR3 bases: TGTGCCAGCAGCGTAGGTTTTGGGGCGGATCAGCCCCAGCATTTT. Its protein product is CASSVGFGADQPQHF.

CDR3 DNA: TGTGCCAGCGGGCGACAGGGGGTGACTAATGAAAAACTGTTTTTT. It codes for CASGRQGVTNEKLFF. The chain is built from TRBV27 and TRBJ1-4; TRBD1 agrees at 9 bases. V trimming: 8 bases; J trimming: 2 bases; junction bases outside the gene matches: 6. Per germline, CDR1 MNHEY and CDR2 SMNVEV (reference sequence). The CDR3 totals 15 residues.

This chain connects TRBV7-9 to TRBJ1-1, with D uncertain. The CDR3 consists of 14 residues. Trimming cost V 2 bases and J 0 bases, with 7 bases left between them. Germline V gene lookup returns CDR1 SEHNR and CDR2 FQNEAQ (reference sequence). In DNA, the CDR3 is TGTGCCAGCAGCTTAAATCAGATGAACACTGAAGCTTTCTTT. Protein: CASSLNQMNTEAFF. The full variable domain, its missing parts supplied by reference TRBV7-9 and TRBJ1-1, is DTGVSQNPRHKITKRGQNVTFRCDPISEHNRLYWYRQTLGQGPEFLTYFQNEAQLEKSRLLSDRFSAERPKGSFSTLEIQRTEQGDSAMYLCASSLNQMNTEAFFGQGTRLTVV.

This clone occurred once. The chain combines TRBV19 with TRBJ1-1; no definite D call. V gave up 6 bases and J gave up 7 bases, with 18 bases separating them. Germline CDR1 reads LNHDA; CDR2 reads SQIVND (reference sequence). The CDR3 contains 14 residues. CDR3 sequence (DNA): TGTGCCAGTAGCCCGTTTGCCCCCGGGAATGAAGCTTTCTTT. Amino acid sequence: CASSPFAPGNEAFF.

In DNA form, the CDR3 reads TGTGCCAGCAGCCCCAACTCAGAGGGCAGGAGAGGCTACACCTTC. This translates into CASSPNSEGRRGYTF. The J gene is TRBJ1-2, the V gene TRBV9, with D unresolved. Trimming took off 4 bases at V and 8 bases at J, with 21 bases between the two ends. The CDR3 length is 15 residues. The V gene's germline CDR1 is SGDLS and CDR2 YYNGEE.

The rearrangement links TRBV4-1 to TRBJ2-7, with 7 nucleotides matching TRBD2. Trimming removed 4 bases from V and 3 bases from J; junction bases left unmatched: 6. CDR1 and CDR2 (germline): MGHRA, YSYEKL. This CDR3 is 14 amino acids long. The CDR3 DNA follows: TGCGCCAGCAGCCCTGGGAGGGGAGACTACGAGCAGTACTTC. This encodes CASSPGRGDYEQYF.

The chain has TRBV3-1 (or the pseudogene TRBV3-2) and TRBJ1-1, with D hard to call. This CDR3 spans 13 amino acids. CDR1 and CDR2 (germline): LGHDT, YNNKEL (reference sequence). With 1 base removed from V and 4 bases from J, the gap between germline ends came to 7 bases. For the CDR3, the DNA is TGTGCCAGCAGCCAAGCCGAGGGCACTGAAGCTTTCTTT. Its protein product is CASSQAEGTEAFF.

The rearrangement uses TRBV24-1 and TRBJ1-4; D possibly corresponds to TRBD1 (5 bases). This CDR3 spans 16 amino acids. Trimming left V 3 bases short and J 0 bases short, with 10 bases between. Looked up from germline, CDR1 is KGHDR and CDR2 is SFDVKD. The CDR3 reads CATSDPGAATNEKLFF. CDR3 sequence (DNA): TGTGCCACCAGTGATCCTGGGGCTGCAACTAATGAAAAACTGTTTTTT.

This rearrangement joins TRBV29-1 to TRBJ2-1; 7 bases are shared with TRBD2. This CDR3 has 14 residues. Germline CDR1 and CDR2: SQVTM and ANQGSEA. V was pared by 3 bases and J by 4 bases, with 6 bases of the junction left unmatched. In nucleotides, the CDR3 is TGCAGCGTTGAGCGGGAGCAAAATTACAATGAGCAGTTCTTC. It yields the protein CSVEREQNYNEQFF.

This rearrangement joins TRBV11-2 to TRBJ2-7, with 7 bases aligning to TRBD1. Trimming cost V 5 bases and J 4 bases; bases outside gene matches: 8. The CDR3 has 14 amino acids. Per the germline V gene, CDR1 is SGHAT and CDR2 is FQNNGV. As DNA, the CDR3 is TGTGCCAGCAGCAACGACAGGGTCGGTTACGAGCAGTACTTC. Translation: CASSNDRVGYEQYF.

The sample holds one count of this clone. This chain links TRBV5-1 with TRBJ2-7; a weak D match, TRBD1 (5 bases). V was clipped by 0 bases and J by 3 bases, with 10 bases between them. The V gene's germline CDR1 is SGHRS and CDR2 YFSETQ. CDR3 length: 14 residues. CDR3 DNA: TGCGCCAGCAGCTTGGACAGGACAAACTACGAGCAGTACTTC. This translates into CASSLDRTNYEQYF.

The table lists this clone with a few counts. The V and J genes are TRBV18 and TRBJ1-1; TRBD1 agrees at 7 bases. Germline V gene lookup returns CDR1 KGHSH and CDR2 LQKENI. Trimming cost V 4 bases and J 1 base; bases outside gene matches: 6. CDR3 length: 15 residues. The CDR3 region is CASSLEGQPNTEAFF. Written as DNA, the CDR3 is TGTGCCAGCTCACTTGAGGGACAGCCGAACACTGAAGCTTTCTTT. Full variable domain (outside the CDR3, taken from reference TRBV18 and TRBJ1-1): NAGVMQNPRHLVRRRGQEARLRCSPMKGHSHVYWYRQLPEEGLKFMVYLQKENIIDESGMPKERFSAEFPKEGPSILRIQQVVRGDSAAYFCASSLEGQPNTEAFFGQGTRLTVV.

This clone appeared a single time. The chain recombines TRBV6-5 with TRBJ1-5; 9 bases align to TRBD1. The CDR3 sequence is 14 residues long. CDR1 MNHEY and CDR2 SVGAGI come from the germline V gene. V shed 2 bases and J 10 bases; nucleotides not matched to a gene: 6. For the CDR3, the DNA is TGTGCCAGCAGTTACCGACAGGGGGATTTACCCCAGCATTTT. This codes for CASSYRQGDLPQHF.

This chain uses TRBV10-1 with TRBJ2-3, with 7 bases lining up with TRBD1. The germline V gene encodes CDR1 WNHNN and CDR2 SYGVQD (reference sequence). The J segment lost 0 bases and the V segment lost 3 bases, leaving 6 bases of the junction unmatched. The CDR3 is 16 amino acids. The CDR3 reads CASSERRDSSTDTQYF. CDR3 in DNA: TGCGCCAGCAGTGAACGAAGGGACAGCAGCACAGATACGCAGTATTTT.

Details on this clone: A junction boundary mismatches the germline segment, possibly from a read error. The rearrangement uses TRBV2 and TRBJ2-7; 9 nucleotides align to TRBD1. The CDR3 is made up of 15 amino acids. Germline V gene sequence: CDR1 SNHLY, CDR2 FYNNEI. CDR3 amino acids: CASSEGQGITYEQYF. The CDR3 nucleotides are TGTGCCAGCAGCGAAGGACAGGGGATAACCTACGAGCAGTACTTC.

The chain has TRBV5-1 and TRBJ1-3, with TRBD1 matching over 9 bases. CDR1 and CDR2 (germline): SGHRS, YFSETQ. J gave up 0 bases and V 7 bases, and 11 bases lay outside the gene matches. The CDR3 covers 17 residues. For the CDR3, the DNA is TGCGCCAGCCAAGGGGAGACAGGGGGAATCTCTGGAAACACCATATATTTT. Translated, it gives CASQGETGGISGNTIYF.

Here the CDR3 DNA reads TGCGCCAGCAGCTCGAAGACTAGCGGGATTACCGCCAGCACAGATACGCAGTATTTT. Residues: CASSSKTSGITASTDTQYF. The chain carries TRBV4-1 and TRBJ2-3; 11 bases map to TRBD2. The CDR3 length is 19 residues. Germline assignment: CDR1 MGHRA and CDR2 YSYEKL. Trimming cost V 5 bases and J 0 bases; bases outside gene matches: 13.

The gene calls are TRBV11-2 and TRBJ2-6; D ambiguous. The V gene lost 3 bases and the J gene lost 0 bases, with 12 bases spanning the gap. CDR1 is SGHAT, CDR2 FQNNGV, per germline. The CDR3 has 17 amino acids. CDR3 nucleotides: TGTGCCAGCAGCTTCCGGCCCTGGAGCTCTGGGGCCAACGTCCTGACTTTC. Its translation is CASSFRPWSSGANVLTF. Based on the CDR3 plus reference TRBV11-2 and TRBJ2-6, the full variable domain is EAGVAQSPRYKIIEKRQSVAFWCNPISGHATLYWYQQILGQGPKLLIQFQNNGVVDDSQLPKDRFSAERLKGVDSTLKIQPAKLEDSAVYLCASSFRPWSSGANVLTFGAGSRLTVL.

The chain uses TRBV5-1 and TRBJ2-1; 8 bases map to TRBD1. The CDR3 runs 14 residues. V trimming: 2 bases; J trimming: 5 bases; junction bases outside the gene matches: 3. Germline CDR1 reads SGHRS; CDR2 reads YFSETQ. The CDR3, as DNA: TGCGCCAGCAGCTTCCAGGGGGCTGACAATGAGCAGTTCTTC. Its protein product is CASSFQGADNEQFF.

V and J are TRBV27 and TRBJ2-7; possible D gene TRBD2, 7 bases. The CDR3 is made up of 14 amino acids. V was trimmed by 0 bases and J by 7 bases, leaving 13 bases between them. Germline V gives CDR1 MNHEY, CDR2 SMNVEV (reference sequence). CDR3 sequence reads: CASSLSSGGGEQYF. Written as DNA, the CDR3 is TGTGCCAGCAGTTTATCGTCGGGGGGCGGGGAGCAGTACTTC.

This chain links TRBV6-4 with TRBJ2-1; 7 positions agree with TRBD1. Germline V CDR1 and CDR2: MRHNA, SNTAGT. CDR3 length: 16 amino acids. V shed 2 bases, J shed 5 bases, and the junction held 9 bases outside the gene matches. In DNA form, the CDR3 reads TGTGCCAGCAGTGACCAACCGGGACAGCCCCACAATGAGCAGTTCTTC. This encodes CASSDQPGQPHNEQFF.

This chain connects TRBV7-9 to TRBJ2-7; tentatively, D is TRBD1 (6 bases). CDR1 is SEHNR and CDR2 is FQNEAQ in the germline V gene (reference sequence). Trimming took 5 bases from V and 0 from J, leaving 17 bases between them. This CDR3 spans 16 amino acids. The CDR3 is CASSPPGTLGSYEQYF. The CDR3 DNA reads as TGTGCCAGCAGCCCCCCCGGGACACTAGGCTCCTACGAGCAGTACTTC.

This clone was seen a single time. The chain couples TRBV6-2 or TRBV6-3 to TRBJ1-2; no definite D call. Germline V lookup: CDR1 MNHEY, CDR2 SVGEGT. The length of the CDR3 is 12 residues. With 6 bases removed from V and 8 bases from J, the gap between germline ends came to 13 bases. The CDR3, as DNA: TGTGCCAGCAGCCTTAGGGAGGGAGGCTACACCTTC. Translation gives CASSLREGGYTF.

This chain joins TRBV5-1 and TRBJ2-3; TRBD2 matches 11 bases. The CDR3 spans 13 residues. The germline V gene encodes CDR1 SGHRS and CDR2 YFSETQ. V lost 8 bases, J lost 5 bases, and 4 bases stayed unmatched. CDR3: CASSGGAQDTQYF. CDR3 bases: TGCGCCAGTAGCGGGGGGGCCCAAGATACGCAGTATTTT.

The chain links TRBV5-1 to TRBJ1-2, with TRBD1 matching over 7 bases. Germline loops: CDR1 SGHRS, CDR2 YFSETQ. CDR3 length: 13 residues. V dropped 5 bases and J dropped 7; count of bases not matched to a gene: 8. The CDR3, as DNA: TGCGCCAGCAGTGATACAGGGGCGCTTGGCTACACCTTC. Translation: CASSDTGALGYTF.

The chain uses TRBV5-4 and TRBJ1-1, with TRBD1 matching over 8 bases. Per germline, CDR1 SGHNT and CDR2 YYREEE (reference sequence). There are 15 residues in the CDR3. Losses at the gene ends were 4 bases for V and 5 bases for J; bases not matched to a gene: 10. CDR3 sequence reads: CASSQPDRGGTEAFF. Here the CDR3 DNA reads TGTGCCAGCAGCCAGCCCGACAGGGGAGGGACTGAAGCTTTCTTT.

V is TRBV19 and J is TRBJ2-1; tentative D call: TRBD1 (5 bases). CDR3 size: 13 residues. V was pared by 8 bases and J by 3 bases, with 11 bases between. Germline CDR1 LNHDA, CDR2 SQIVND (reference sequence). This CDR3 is CASRPRVYNEQFF. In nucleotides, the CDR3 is TGTGCCAGTCGACCCAGGGTCTACAATGAGCAGTTCTTC.

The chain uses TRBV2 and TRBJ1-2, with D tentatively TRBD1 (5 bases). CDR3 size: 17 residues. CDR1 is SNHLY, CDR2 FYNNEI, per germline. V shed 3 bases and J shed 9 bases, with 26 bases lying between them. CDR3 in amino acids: CASSETSWGRALGSYTF. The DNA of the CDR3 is TGTGCCAGCAGTGAGACCTCGTGGGGCAGAGCTCTGGGGAGCTACACCTTC.